These 30 T cell receptor beta chains were sequenced from one sample in a study of shared clonotypes between healthy human individuals. The assay was immunoSEQ multiplex PCR, and TCRdb's table has in-frame clones only and misses some. The table has roughly 500,000 clones, 79% seen once; the top ten hold 13%. Material for sequencing was PBMCs. These receptors were obtained from a woman in her forties in good health. Some clones in this sample may be carry-over from other donors' samples.

On this clone: This sample also contains other DNA sequences that code for the same CDR3. The chain recombines TRBV7-6 with TRBJ2-5; D is unclear. CDR1 and CDR2 from the germline V gene are SGHVS and FNYEAQ. Trimming shortened V by 4 bases and J by 2 bases, and 2 bases separated the two germline ends. This CDR3 has 11 amino acids. CDR3 DNA: TGTGCCAGCAGCTCGCAAGAGACCCAGTACTTC. This gives the protein CASSSQETQYF. Full variable domain (outside the CDR3, taken from reference TRBV7-6 and TRBJ2-5): GAGVSQSPRYKVTKRGQDVALRCDPISGHVSLYWYRQALGQGPEFLTYFNYEAQQDKSGLPNDRFSAERPEGSISTLTIQRTEQRDSAMYRCASSSQETQYFGPGTRLLVL.

The V and J genes are TRBV6-5 and TRBJ2-1; D unresolved. Germline lookup yields CDR1 MNHEY and CDR2 SVGAGI. Trimming left V 2 bases short and J 6 bases short, with 11 bases between. The CDR3 has 14 residues. The DNA of the CDR3 is TGTGCCAGCAGTTACGCGGACGTGGGCAATGAGCAGTTCTTC. Residues: CASSYADVGNEQFF.

This rearrangement joins TRBV5-1 to TRBJ2-2, with D uncertain. Germline V lookup: CDR1 SGHRS, CDR2 YFSETQ. The V and J ends lost 0 bases and 2 bases respectively, with 11 bases between them. The CDR3 loop spans 16 amino acids. The CDR3 DNA reads TGCGCCAGCAGCTTGGGGACGAACGGAAACACCGGGGAGCTGTTTTTT. Its protein is CASSLGTNGNTGELFF.

This clone was seen a few times. The genes are TRBV7-6 and TRBJ2-5, with 11 bases lining up with TRBD1. The V and J ends lost 4 bases and 3 bases, in that order; junction bases with no gene match: 10. The CDR3 has 17 amino acids. The germline V gene encodes CDR1 SGHVS and CDR2 FNYEAQ. The DNA of the CDR3 is TGTGCCAGCAGCTCACAAGTGGGGGACAGGGGGAAAGAGACCCAGTACTTC. Translating gives CASSSQVGDRGKETQYF.

This clone was detected a few times. At the DNA level, this CDR3 is encoded by other sequences in the same sample as well. The CDR3 DNA is TGTGCCAGTAGCCCAGGACAGGGTGGCACTGAAGCTTTCTTT. The encoded protein is CASSPGQGGTEAFF. The chain employs TRBV19 and TRBJ1-1; 8 nucleotides align to TRBD1. V shed 6 bases, J shed 4 bases, and the junction held 7 bases outside the gene matches. CDR3 length: 14 amino acids. Germline V gene data show CDR1 as LNHDA and CDR2 as SQIVND (reference sequence).

The chain combines TRBV18 with TRBJ1-1; D is unclear. The CDR3 is 15 amino acids. Germline V CDR1 and CDR2: KGHSH, LQKENI. V lost 3 bases and J lost 1, with 12 bases in between. CDR3 in amino acids: CASSPSGRQNTEAFF. In DNA, the CDR3 is TGTGCCAGCTCACCGTCGGGGAGACAGAACACTGAAGCTTTCTTT.

This clone appeared once. The V call is TRBV14, the J call TRBJ2-5; 7 nucleotides agree with TRBD1. V was pared by 1 base and J by 5 bases, with 10 bases of the junction left unmatched. CDR1 is SGHDN, CDR2 FVKESK, per germline. This CDR3 is 16 amino acids long. CDR3 bases: TGTGCCAGCAGCCAAGGCTTAGGGGGCTCGGGTGAGACCCAGTACTTC. Translated, it gives CASSQGLGGSGETQYF.

The chain has TRBV10-3 and TRBJ2-1; 7 bases are a match to TRBD1. V trimming: 8 bases; J trimming: 4 bases; junction bases outside the gene matches: 5. CDR3 length equals 13 residues. Germline CDR1 and CDR2: ENHRY and SYGVKD. The CDR3 region is CAIRDSDYNEQFF. The CDR3 DNA reads TGTGCCATCCGGGACAGCGATTACAATGAGCAGTTCTTC.

The CDR3 region is CASSLMAGVNTEAFF. In DNA, the CDR3 is TGTGCCAGCAGCTTAATGGCAGGGGTGAACACTGAAGCTTTCTTT. This sequence joins TRBV7-3 and TRBJ1-1, with D possibly TRBD1 on 6 matching bases. Germline V gives CDR1 SGHTA, CDR2 FQGTGA. The V gene lost 1 base and the J gene lost 0 bases, with 9 bases spanning the gap. The CDR3 length is 15 residues.

This clone was observed once. V usage is TRBV27 and J usage is TRBJ1-2; tentative D call: TRBD1 (5 bases). Trimming removed 6 bases from V and 6 bases from J, with 14 bases in between. The V gene's germline CDR1 is MNHEY and CDR2 SMNVEV (reference sequence). The CDR3 runs to 13 residues. The CDR3 region is CASRGGVRDGYTF. CDR3 bases: TGTGCCAGCAGGGGGGGGGTAAGGGATGGCTACACCTTC.

The CDR3 region has the DNA TGTGCCAGCAGTCCCCTGGATGCTACGGGGCGATACGAGCAGTACTTC. This codes for CASSPLDATGRYEQYF. The chain recombines TRBV27 with TRBJ2-7; D possibly uses TRBD1 or TRBD2 (5 bases each). Germline CDR1 and CDR2: MNHEY and SMNVEV (reference sequence). CDR3 length: 16 residues. The V gene lost 5 bases and the J gene lost 4 bases, with 21 bases spanning the gap.

This clone was detected only once. The genes are TRBV28 and TRBJ1-2; 7 bases map to TRBD1. V was clipped by 4 bases and J by 3 bases; unmatched bases: 5. From germline, CDR1 is MDHEN and CDR2 SYDVKM. The CDR3 is made up of 14 amino acids. CDR3 in amino acids: CASSSTGYDYGYTF. CDR3 nucleotides: TGTGCCAGCAGTTCGACAGGGTATGACTATGGCTACACCTTC.

This clone appeared a few times. This chain uses TRBV27 with TRBJ1-2; D call uncertain. The CDR3 covers 14 residues. The V end was cut by 3 bases, the J end by 1 base, with 9 bases between. The V gene's germline CDR1 is MNHEY and CDR2 SMNVEV (reference sequence). DNA for the CDR3: TGTGCCAGCAGTTTCCGGGCCCTTAACTATGGCTACACCTTC. Amino acids: CASSFRALNYGYTF.

This clone occurred a few times. This chain links TRBV27 with TRBJ2-5; 7 positions agree with TRBD2. The J call may not be correct, given that the DNA end is closer to TRBJ2-7. Germline V gene sequence: CDR1 MNHEY, CDR2 SMNVEV (reference sequence). The CDR3 length is 15 residues. The CDR3 DNA reads TGTGCCAGCAGTTTAAACCCTAGCGGCTCCTACGAGCAGTACTTC. Translated: CASSLNPSGSYEQYF.

The chain is built from TRBV14 and TRBJ1-2; D gene ambiguous. The CDR3 contains 14 residues. Per the germline V gene, CDR1 is SGHDN and CDR2 is FVKESK. Trimming took off 1 base at V and 6 bases at J, with 12 bases between the two ends. CDR3 nucleotide sequence: TGTGCCAGCAGCCAAGGGTCAAATCTGGATGGCTACACCTTC. It translates to CASSQGSNLDGYTF.

This clone has just a few counts. The chain is built from TRBV18 and TRBJ2-7; D may be TRBD1 (6 bases). CDR1 and CDR2 from the germline V gene are KGHSH and LQKENI. CDR3 size: 13 residues. Trimming took 2 bases from V and 3 from J, leaving 8 bases between them. CDR3 in amino acids: CASSPATGYEQYF. DNA of the CDR3: TGTGCCAGCTCACCAGCGACAGGCTACGAGCAGTACTTC.

The CDR3, as DNA: TGCGCCAGCAGCCCCCAACTTAGGGAGGCCGCAGATACGCAGTATTTT. Its translation: CASSPQLREAADTQYF. The rearrangement joins TRBV5-1 to TRBJ2-3; D may be TRBD2 (6 bases). Germline V gives CDR1 SGHRS, CDR2 YFSETQ. Trimming cost V 4 bases and J 4 bases, with 19 bases left between them. The CDR3 extends over 16 amino acids.

This clone was observed at least ten times. The gene calls are TRBV9 and TRBJ2-5; the D is unclear. Trimming left V 0 bases short and J 2 bases short, with 11 bases between. The CDR3 totals 15 residues. The germline V gene has CDR1 SGDLS and CDR2 YYNGEE. The CDR3 is CASSVGGRRQETQYF. In nucleotides, the CDR3 is TGTGCCAGCAGCGTAGGCGGTCGCAGGCAAGAGACCCAGTACTTC.

The chain couples TRBV4-1 to TRBJ1-5; D uncertain. V lost 0 bases and J 7 bases, leaving 25 bases between the germline ends. Germline V gene lookup returns CDR1 MGHRA and CDR2 YSYEKL. There are 19 residues in the CDR3. The CDR3 DNA reads as TGCGCCAGCAGCCAAGATAGGACTGGGCGGACGGCGAATAGGCAGCCCCAGCATTTT. It specifies CASSQDRTGRTANRQPQHF.

This rearrangement joins TRBV7-2 to TRBJ2-5; D gene ambiguous. Germline values: CDR1 SGHTA, CDR2 FQGNSA. This CDR3 region has 14 residues. V lost 1 base and J 1 base, leaving 7 bases between the germline ends. As DNA, the CDR3 is TGTGCCAGCAGCTTAGGTTCCAGCCAAGAGACCCAGTACTTC. It specifies CASSLGSSQETQYF.

The chain uses TRBV7-2 and TRBJ2-7, with 10 bases aligning to TRBD1. Trimming removed 5 bases from V and 2 bases from J; junction bases left unmatched: 9. Germline loops: CDR1 SGHTA, CDR2 FQGNSA. The CDR3 sequence is 16 residues long. The CDR3 nucleotides are TGTGCCAGCAGCCCCCTAGGTGGGACAGGGGCCTACGAGCAGTACTTC. Translating gives CASSPLGGTGAYEQYF. The variable domain in full, completed from reference TRBV7-2 and TRBJ2-7, reads GAGVSQSPSNKVTEKGKDVELRCDPISGHTALYWYRQSLGQGLEFLIYFQGNSAPDKSGLPSDRFSAERTGGSVSTLTIQRTQQEDSAVYLCASSPLGGTGAYEQYFGPGTRLTVT.

The CDR3 here is CASSQVRDRVYEQYF. The CDR3 DNA reads TGCGCCAGCAGCCAAGTCAGGGACAGGGTTTACGAGCAGTACTTC. V usage is TRBV4-3 and J usage is TRBJ2-7; 9 positions agree with TRBD1. V lost 1 base, J lost 4 bases, and 5 bases stayed unmatched. This CDR3 contains 15 residues. Per the germline V gene, CDR1 is LGHNA and CDR2 is YSLEER.

CDR3 region: CAIAGAGGNQPQHF. In nucleotides, the CDR3 is TGTGCCATCGCCGGGGCTGGGGGCAATCAGCCCCAGCATTTT. The V call is TRBV10-3, the J call TRBJ1-5, with a tentative D call TRBD1 (5 bases). Trimming took off 8 bases at V and 2 bases at J, with 13 bases between the two ends. Germline assignment: CDR1 ENHRY and CDR2 SYGVKD. CDR3 length: 14 residues.

The rearrangement links TRBV7-2 to TRBJ1-4, with TRBD1 matching over 9 bases. The CDR3 runs 16 residues. Trimming cost V 3 bases and J 2 bases; bases outside gene matches: 4. Germline V gene sequence: CDR1 SGHTA, CDR2 FQGNSA. CDR3 loop: CASSFPGQGTNEKLFF. CDR3 in DNA: TGTGCCAGCAGCTTCCCAGGACAGGGGACTAATGAAAAACTGTTTTTT.

Ten or more counts support this clone. V usage is TRBV5-1 and J usage is TRBJ1-5; 7 positions match TRBD1. V was pared by 4 bases and J by 0 bases, with 13 bases of the junction left unmatched. Germline V gene data show CDR1 as SGHRS and CDR2 as YFSETQ. CDR3 size: 18 residues. The CDR3 loop is CASSPTVGGASSNQPQHF. CDR3 DNA sequence: TGCGCCAGCAGCCCGACGGTAGGGGGCGCGAGTAGCAATCAGCCCCAGCATTTT.

The CDR3 DNA reads TGTGCCAGCAGCCATACTAGCGGGACCCTCTACGAGCAGTACTTC. Translating it yields CASSHTSGTLYEQYF. This chain uses TRBV11-2 with TRBJ2-7, with 10 bases that match TRBD2. The CDR3 contains 15 residues. Trimming took 5 bases from V and 3 from J; bases not matched to a gene: 7. CDR1 is SGHAT and CDR2 is FQNNGV in the germline V gene.

The rearrangement links TRBV19 to TRBJ2-7; D may be TRBD1 (6 bases). The V end was cut by 5 bases, the J end by 4 bases, with 18 bases between. CDR1 and CDR2 from the germline V gene are LNHDA and SQIVND (reference sequence). CDR3 length: 15 residues. CDR3 amino acids: CASSASPGQSYEQYF. In DNA, the CDR3 is TGTGCCAGTAGTGCATCGCCGGGACAAAGTTACGAGCAGTACTTC. Full variable domain (remainder filled in from reference TRBV19 and TRBJ2-7): DGGITQSPKYLFRKEGQNVTLSCEQNLNHDAMYWYRQDPGQGLRLIYYSQIVNDFQKGDIAEGYSVSREKKESFPLTVTSAQKNPTAFYLCASSASPGQSYEQYFGPGTRLTVT.

V usage is TRBV2 and J usage is TRBJ1-1, with unresolved D. Deletions cut 5 bases from V and 10 bases from J, with 11 bases between. This CDR3 is built from 11 residues. Germline-derived CDR1 and CDR2 are SNHLY and FYNNEI. The chain's CDR3 is CASSTGRVAFF. The CDR3 DNA reads as TGTGCCAGCAGTACTGGACGGGTAGCTTTCTTT.

The rearrangement links TRBV18 to TRBJ1-1; D not certain. Trimming shortened V by 2 bases and J by 4 bases, and 14 bases separated the two germline ends. The CDR3 sequence is 15 residues long. Germline V lookup: CDR1 KGHSH, CDR2 LQKENI. In DNA form, the CDR3 reads TGTGCCAGCTCACCAGTATCTGTGGTGAGCACTGAAGCTTTCTTT. This translates into CASSPVSVVSTEAFF.

The chain links TRBV6-5 to TRBJ2-7, with 10 bases that match TRBD2. CDR1 MNHEY and CDR2 SVGAGI come from the germline V gene. CDR3 length equals 15 residues. J gave up 2 bases and V 4 bases, and 5 bases lay outside the gene matches. CDR3: CASSSRTSGAYEQYF. In DNA form, the CDR3 reads TGTGCCAGCAGTTCTCGGACTAGCGGAGCCTACGAGCAGTACTTC.